In this sample, the clone carrying this TCR beta chain turned up a few times. The data were taken from a study of blood T cell repertoires in COVID-19. Study-wide background: Acute and convalescent COVID-19 specimens originated in the United States, Italy and Spain. Sources were T cells, B-cell-depleted T cells, or PBMCs; the material itself was cDNA or gDNA.

CDR3 size: 14 residues. Germline V gene lookup returns CDR1 LGHDT and CDR2 YNNKEL (reference sequence). The V and J ends lost 0 bases and 4 bases respectively, with 7 bases between them. Data came from immunoSEQ multiplex PCR; TCRdb stores just in-frame clones and leaves some out. Among 60,000 to 90,000 clones listed, 74% were seen once. The receptor was derived from a human donor with acute or convalescent COVID-19. The donor label of this sample is uncertain. The V and J genes are TRBV3-1 (or the pseudogene TRBV3-2) and TRBJ1-5; weak D call: TRBD1 (5 bases). Sequencing was carried out using peripheral blood. The CDR3, as DNA: TGTGCCAGCAGCCAAGACGGGGGGAATCAGCCCCAGCATTTT. Protein product: CASSQDGGNQPQHF.